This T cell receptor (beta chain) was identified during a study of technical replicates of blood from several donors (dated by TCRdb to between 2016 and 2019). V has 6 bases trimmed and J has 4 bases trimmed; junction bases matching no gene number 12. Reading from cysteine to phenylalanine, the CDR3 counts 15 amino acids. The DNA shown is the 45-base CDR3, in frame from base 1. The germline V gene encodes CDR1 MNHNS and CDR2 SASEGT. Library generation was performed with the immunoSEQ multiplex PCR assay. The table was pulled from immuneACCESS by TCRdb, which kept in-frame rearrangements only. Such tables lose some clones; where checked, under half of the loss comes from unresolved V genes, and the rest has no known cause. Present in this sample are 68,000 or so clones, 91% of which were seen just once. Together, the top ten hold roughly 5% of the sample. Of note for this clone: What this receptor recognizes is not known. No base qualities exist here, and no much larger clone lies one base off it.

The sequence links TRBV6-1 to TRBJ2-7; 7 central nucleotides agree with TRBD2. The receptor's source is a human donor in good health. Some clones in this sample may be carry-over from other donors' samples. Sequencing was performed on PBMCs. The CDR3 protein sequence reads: CASSSLGGQGYEQYF. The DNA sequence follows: TGTGCCAGCAGCTCGTTGGGAGGGCAGGGATACGAGCAGTACTTC.